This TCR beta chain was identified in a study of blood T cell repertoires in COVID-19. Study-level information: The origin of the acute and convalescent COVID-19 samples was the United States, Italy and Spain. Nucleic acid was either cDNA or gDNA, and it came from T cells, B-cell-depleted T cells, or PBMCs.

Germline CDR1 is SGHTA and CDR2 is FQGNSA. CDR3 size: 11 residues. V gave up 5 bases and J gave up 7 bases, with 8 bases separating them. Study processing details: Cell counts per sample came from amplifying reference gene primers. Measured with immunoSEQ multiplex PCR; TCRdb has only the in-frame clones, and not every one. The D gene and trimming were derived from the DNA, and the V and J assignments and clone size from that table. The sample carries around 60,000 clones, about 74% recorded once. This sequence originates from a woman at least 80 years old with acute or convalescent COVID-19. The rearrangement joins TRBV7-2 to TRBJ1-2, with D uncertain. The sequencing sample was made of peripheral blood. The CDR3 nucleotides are TGTGCCAGCAGCCCCAGGTTTGGCTACACCTTC. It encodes CASSPRFGYTF.